The clone carrying this TCR delta chain was seen only a few times. This entry is derived from a study of gamma-delta T cells after stem cell transplantation. TCRdb made new clone calls on the RT-PCR reads using CATT. The table lists 6,500 to 8,000 delta-chain clones, roughly 25% of them singletons. Germline CDR1 reads GEAIGNYY; CDR2 reads EKD. V was trimmed by 3 bases and J by 0 bases, leaving 16 bases between them. This CDR3 is built from 16 residues. The sequencing input was gamma-delta T cells. The TCR sequence derives from a human donor. It is not recorded whose cells these are; they may come from a transplant donor. The V call is TRDV2, the J call TRDJ1, with D maybe TRDD3 (6 bases). The CDR3 sequence: CACDSVGGPYTDKLIF. The DNA of the CDR3 is TGTGCCTGTGACTCCGTGGGGGGACCGTACACCGATAAACTCATCTTT.